This TCR beta chain is from a study of blood T cell repertoires in COVID-19. Study as a whole: Acute and convalescent COVID-19 specimens originated in the United States, Italy and Spain. The cDNA or gDNA used as material had been derived from T cells, B-cell-depleted T cells, or PBMCs.

As processed by the authors: Reference gene primer amplification yielded estimated nucleated cell counts. Sequencing was performed with immunoSEQ multiplex PCR; in TCRdb, only in-frame clones are kept and a portion is missing. D and trimming come from the DNA, and the V and J calls and clone size come from that table. The table shows 95,000 to 150,000 clones, with more than 60% occurring only once. V trimming: 6 bases; J trimming: 6 bases; junction bases outside the gene matches: 10. Germline V gives CDR1 SNHLY, CDR2 FYNNEI. The CDR3 covers 15 residues. This TCR came from an older man with acute or convalescent COVID-19. The rearrangement joins TRBV2 to TRBJ2-3; 9 bases agree with TRBD2. The sequenced sample was peripheral blood. CDR3 amino acids: CASSTRAGGGDTQYF. The CDR3 coding sequence is TGTGCCAGCAGCACTAGAGCGGGGGGCGGGGATACGCAGTATTTT. The full variable domain, in which reference TRBV2 and TRBJ2-3 provide the parts outside the CDR3, is EPEVTQTPSHQVTQMGQEVILRCVPISNHLYFYWYRQILGQKVEFLVSFYNNEISEKSEIFDDQFSVERPDGSNFTLKIRSTKLEDSAMYFCASSTRAGGGDTQYFGPGTRLTVL.